Here is one T cell receptor (beta chain) with its context. This entry comes from a study of sequential checkpoint blockade in melanoma. Study-level information: Patients were randomized 1:1 to nivolumab-then-ipilimumab or ipilimumab-then-nivolumab first-line.

The treatment was: randomized to nivolumab then ipilimumab (arm A) or the reverse (arm B). No patient had prior DNA-damaging chemotherapy. Sorted cells were live CD3+CD8+, lacking CD19 and CD56, from PBMCs. This CDR3 spans 14 amino acids. Per germline, CDR1 SEHNR and CDR2 FQNEAQ (reference sequence). Deletions cut 4 bases from V and 5 bases from J, with 12 bases between. Data came from immunoSEQ multiplex PCR; TCRdb stores just in-frame clones and leaves some out. The data contain over 10,000 clones, approximately 80% of them singletons. Here the sequenced sample was CD8+ T cells sorted from blood (inferred from file names), taken from a patient given nivolumab and ipilimumab in sequence. The sequence came from a human donor with melanoma. The gene calls are TRBV7-9 and TRBJ2-1; tentative D call: TRBD1 (6 bases). The CDR3 sequence: CASSSGTSNNEQFF. The CDR3 DNA reads as TGTGCCAGCAGCTCCGGGACAAGTAACAATGAGCAGTTCTTC.